This T cell receptor (beta chain) was sequenced in a study of cytomegalovirus exposure and HLA in healthy donors. A multiplex PCR was run with 60 Vbeta primers and 13 Jbeta primers. Here immunoSEQ multiplex PCR was the method, and the copy in TCRdb shows in-frame clones only, minus some. The sample lists 200,000 to 250,000 clones; approximately 80% were seen once. This CDR3 is 13 amino acids long. The germline gives CDR1 SGHVS, CDR2 FNYEAQ. The V end lost 4 bases, the J end lost 7 bases, and 11 bases lay between the germline ends. The source material was PBMCs. This sequence was found in a boy aged 2 to 10 in good health and CMV-seronegative. The chain links TRBV7-6 to TRBJ2-1; D remains ambiguous. The CDR3 sequence: CASSSILENEQFF. CDR3 nucleotide sequence: TGTGCCAGCAGCTCAATATTAGAGAATGAGCAGTTCTTC. The full variable domain, its missing parts supplied by reference TRBV7-6 and TRBJ2-1, is GAGVSQSPRYKVTKRGQDVALRCDPISGHVSLYWYRQALGQGPEFLTYFNYEAQQDKSGLPNDRFSAERPEGSISTLTIQRTEQRDSAMYRCASSSILENEQFFGPGTRLTVL.